The rows below give T cell receptor beta chains drawn from one sample of a study of T cells in localized non-small cell lung cancer. Sequenced by immunoSEQ multiplex PCR; TCRdb stores in-frame clones only, minus some. The table records under 65,000 clones, around 86% of them present only once. The material sequenced was peripheral blood, taken before any cancer treatment. The receptors were gathered from a female donor over 55 with stage II squamous cell lung carcinoma. CDR3s include the opening cysteine and the closing phenylalanine or tryptophan. Each record gives: V gene, D gene, clone size, J gene, CDR3 DNA, CDR3 protein. D genes are given only for firm matches. Rows may omit the clone size; those that give it use once, few, many or a size class.

V gene: TRBV28
D gene: TRBD1
clone size: few
J gene: TRBJ1-1
CDR3 DNA: TGTGCCAGCAGTGAGCCGACCGGGACAGCAACTGAAGCTTTCTTT
CDR3 protein: CASSEPTGTATEAFF

V gene: TRBV5-4
D gene: -
clone size: -
J gene: TRBJ1-6
CDR3 DNA: TGTGCCAGCAGCTTTGCCCAGGAGGGAAATTCACCCCTCCACTTT
CDR3 protein: CASSFAQEGNSPLHF

V gene: TRBV7-6
D gene: -
clone size: -
J gene: TRBJ1-1
CDR3 DNA: TGTGCCAGCAGCTTAGGTCAGAACACTGAAGCTTTCTTT
CDR3 protein: CASSLGQNTEAFF

V gene: TRBV30
D gene: -
clone size: -
J gene: TRBJ1-5
CDR3 DNA: TGTGCCTGGAGTTGGGCGGGCCAATATAGCAATCAGCCCCAGCATTTT
CDR3 protein: CAWSWAGQYSNQPQHF

V gene: TRBV4-1
D gene: -
clone size: -
J gene: TRBJ1-5
CDR3 DNA: TGCGCCAGCAGCCCCCTGGACGGCAATCAGCCCCAGCATTTT
CDR3 protein: CASSPLDGNQPQHF

V gene: TRBV19
D gene: TRBD1
clone size: -
J gene: TRBJ1-2
CDR3 DNA: TGTGCCAGTAGTACCGGACAGGGGTATGGCTACACCTTC
CDR3 protein: CASSTGQGYGYTF

V gene: TRBV6-6
D gene: -
clone size: -
J gene: TRBJ1-1
CDR3 DNA: TGTGCCAGCATCCAGGGGAGCACTGAAGCTTTCTTT
CDR3 protein: CASIQGSTEAFF

V gene: TRBV5-6
D gene: -
clone size: once
J gene: TRBJ2-7
CDR3 DNA: TGTGCCAGCAGCGCCCCCGCCTACGAGCAGTACTTC
CDR3 protein: CASSAPAYEQYF

V gene: TRBV11-3
D gene: TRBD1
clone size: -
J gene: TRBJ1-1
CDR3 DNA: TGTGCCAGCAGCCTGGGGACAGGGTACAGTGAAGCTTTCTTT
CDR3 protein: CASSLGTGYSEAFF

V gene: TRBV4-3
D gene: TRBD1
clone size: -
J gene: TRBJ1-1
CDR3 DNA: TGCGCCAGCAGCCAAGCACGGGACAGTGAAGCTTTCTTT
CDR3 protein: CASSQARDSEAFF

V gene: TRBV6-5
D gene: -
clone size: -
J gene: TRBJ1-2
CDR3 DNA: TGTGCCAGCAGTCAATCCCCGACAGTAATAGAGGGCTACACCTTC
CDR3 protein: CASSQSPTVIEGYTF

V gene: TRBV18
D gene: -
clone size: -
J gene: TRBJ1-6
CDR3 DNA: TGTGCCAGCTCCCGGACGGGGAATTCACCCCTCCACTTT
CDR3 protein: CASSRTGNSPLHF

V gene: TRBV9
D gene: TRBD2
clone size: -
J gene: TRBJ2-3
CDR3 DNA: TGTGCCAGCAGCGTGACTAGCGGGGGCTTAACAGATACGCAGTATTTT
CDR3 protein: CASSVTSGGLTDTQYF

V gene: TRBV13
D gene: -
clone size: once
J gene: TRBJ2-5
CDR3 DNA: TGTGCCAGCAGCTCCAGACGCTCAACGTTCCTGGAGACCCAGTACTTC
CDR3 protein: CASSSRRSTFLETQYF

V gene: TRBV6-5
D gene: -
clone size: -
J gene: TRBJ2-5
CDR3 DNA: TGTGCCAGCAAGGCGGCTACGTACCAAGAGACCCAGTACTTC
CDR3 protein: CASKAATYQETQYF

V gene: TRBV5-4
D gene: -
clone size: -
J gene: TRBJ1-2
CDR3 DNA: TGTGCCAGCAGCTTGAACTATGGCTACACCTTC
CDR3 protein: CASSLNYGYTF

V gene: TRBV5-1
D gene: -
clone size: -
J gene: TRBJ2-5
CDR3 DNA: TGCGCCAGCAGCTTGGGGGGACCTATCCAAGAGACCCAGTACTTC
CDR3 protein: CASSLGGPIQETQYF

V gene: TRBV18
D gene: -
clone size: -
J gene: TRBJ1-3
CDR3 DNA: TGTGCCAGCTCACCACGTAACAGCATCGGGGGAAACACCATATATTTT
CDR3 protein: CASSPRNSIGGNTIYF

V gene: TRBV11-2
D gene: TRBD1
clone size: -
J gene: TRBJ2-1
CDR3 DNA: TGTGCCAGCAGCTTAGTAGGACAGGGGGTCGATGAGCAGTTCTTC
CDR3 protein: CASSLVGQGVDEQFF

V gene: TRBV27
D gene: -
clone size: -
J gene: TRBJ1-2
CDR3 DNA: TGTGCCAGCAGTTCGGGATCAGGGCGCTATGGCTACACCTTC
CDR3 protein: CASSSGSGRYGYTF

V gene: TRBV30
D gene: -
clone size: -
J gene: TRBJ1-4
CDR3 DNA: TGTGCCTGGAGTTCTGGTTTTGCGGCAACTAATGAAAAACTGTTTTTT
CDR3 protein: CAWSSGFAATNEKLFF

V gene: TRBV19
D gene: TRBD1
clone size: -
J gene: TRBJ1-2
CDR3 DNA: TGTGCCAGTATGAGGGCAGGGGGCAACGGCTATGGCTACACCTTC
CDR3 protein: CASMRAGGNGYGYTF

V gene: TRBV21-1
D gene: -
clone size: -
J gene: TRBJ1-6
CDR3 DNA: TGTGCCAGCAGCAAAGCGCTTTGGCAGGGATATAATTCACCCCTCCACTTT
CDR3 protein: CASSKALWQGYNSPLHF